One and the same sample provided the 27 T cell receptor beta chains below, sequenced in a study of blood T cell repertoires in COVID-19. The repertoire was sequenced with immunoSEQ multiplex PCR; TCRdb's copy has only in-frame clones and lacks some. The sample carries approximately 140,000 clones, more than 75% recorded once. Specimen: peripheral blood. These receptors all stem from a man aged 65 to 85 with acute or convalescent COVID-19.

The chain carries TRBV6-6 and TRBJ2-5, with 8 bases lining up with TRBD2. The germline gives CDR1 MNHNY, CDR2 SVGAGI (reference sequence). This CDR3 contains 15 residues. V was pared by 2 bases and J by 2 bases, with 4 bases of the junction left unmatched. Here the CDR3 reads CASSYRAGEQETQYF. The CDR3 DNA reads TGTGCCAGCAGTTACCGAGCGGGGGAACAAGAGACCCAGTACTTC.

The chain links TRBV2 to TRBJ2-3; D uncertain. Germline V gene data show CDR1 as SNHLY and CDR2 as FYNNEI. This CDR3 contains 14 residues. V lost 1 base and J lost 6, with 11 bases in between. The CDR3 DNA follows: TGTGCCAGCAGTGAAGGAGGAGCGTTGGATACGCAGTATTTT. This codes for CASSEGGALDTQYF.

CDR3 bases: TGTGCCAGCAGCTCCTGGGGGGGACGAGGGTCGGGAGATACGCAGTATTTT. Its translation: CASSSWGGRGSGDTQYF. The chain has TRBV13 and TRBJ2-3; 7 bases map to TRBD2. This CDR3 is 17 amino acids long. CDR1 PRHDT and CDR2 FYEKMQ come from the germline V gene (reference sequence). V lost 4 bases, J lost 5 bases, and 15 bases stayed unmatched.

The chain has TRBV7-2 and TRBJ2-1; 7 bases line up with TRBD1. The CDR3 loop spans 13 amino acids. Germline CDR1 is SGHTA and CDR2 is FQGNSA. With 4 bases clipped from V and 6 bases from J, the junction kept 3 bases outside the gene matches. Written as DNA, the CDR3 is TGTGCCAGCAGCTCGACAGGGACCAATGAGCAGTTCTTC. Translation gives CASSSTGTNEQFF.

The chain employs TRBV6-1 and TRBJ1-2; D is uncertain. Looked up from germline, CDR1 is MNHNS and CDR2 is SASEGT. V was trimmed by 3 bases and J by 3 bases, leaving 14 bases between them. This CDR3 region has 15 residues. CDR3 protein: CASSETPGSHYGYTF. The CDR3 bases are TGTGCCAGCAGTGAGACCCCCGGGAGTCACTATGGCTACACCTTC.

This chain connects TRBV30 to TRBJ1-2; D is possibly TRBD1 (5 bases). Trimming cost V 3 bases and J 7 bases, with 18 bases left between them. The CDR3 consists of 14 residues. CDR1 and CDR2 (germline): GTSNPN, SVGIG (reference sequence). The CDR3 DNA follows: TGTGCCTGGAGGACCCCGGGGGGTTTTGGTGGCTACACCTTC. Its protein product is CAWRTPGGFGGYTF.

V and J are TRBV7-8 and TRBJ2-3; TRBD1 matches 9 bases. The germline V gene encodes CDR1 SGHVS and CDR2 FQNEAQ. The V segment lost 5 bases and the J segment 2 bases; nucleotides outside the gene matches: 5. The CDR3 is 15 residues long. Here the CDR3 DNA reads TGTGCCAGCAGCAGAGGACAGGGGCACACAGATACGCAGTATTTT. It encodes CASSRGQGHTDTQYF. The whole variable domain, remainder taken from reference TRBV7-8 and TRBJ2-3, is GAGVSQSPRYKVAKRGQDVALRCDPISGHVSLFWYQQALGQGPEFLTYFQNEAQLDKSGLPSDRFFAERPEGSVSTLKIQRTQQEDSAVYLCASSRGQGHTDTQYFGPGTRLTVL.

V gene TRBV5-6 combines with J gene TRBJ2-7; D is undetermined. CDR1 is SGHDT and CDR2 is YYEEEE in the germline V gene. This CDR3 has 11 residues. Trimming removed 3 bases from V and 4 bases from J, with 5 bases in between. The CDR3 reads CASSSFYEQYF. CDR3 nucleotides: TGTGCCAGCAGCTCCTTTTACGAGCAGTACTTC.

CDR3 DNA sequence: TGTGCCAGCAGCCGTGACACCGAGTCCTACAATGAGCAGTTCTTC. It translates to CASSRDTESYNEQFF. The chain employs TRBV3-1 (or the pseudogene TRBV3-2) and TRBJ2-1; unclear D gene. The CDR3 consists of 15 residues. Germline assignment: CDR1 LGHDT and CDR2 YNNKEL (reference sequence). Trimming left V 4 bases short and J 1 base short, with 11 bases between.

This clone has only a few counts. This chain links TRBV6-5 with TRBJ2-5; TRBD2 is a possible D gene (5 bases). The V gene lost 2 bases and the J gene lost 10 bases, with 11 bases spanning the gap. Germline CDR1 and CDR2: MNHEY and SVGAGI. The CDR3 spans 12 residues. The CDR3 protein is CASSYTVGVQYF. DNA of the CDR3: TGTGCCAGCAGTTACACAGTGGGAGTCCAGTACTTC.

This rearrangement joins TRBV24-1 to TRBJ2-7; D remains unclear. The CDR3 has 14 amino acids. The germline V gene has CDR1 KGHDR and CDR2 SFDVKD. Trimming cost V 5 bases and J 1 base, with 11 bases left between them. The CDR3 coding sequence is TGTGCCACCAGTGCCCCTGACGGGTCCTACGAGCAGTACTTC. This gives the protein CATSAPDGSYEQYF.

The V gene is TRBV6-1, the J gene TRBJ2-1, with 15 nucleotides matching TRBD2. The CDR3 is 18 residues long. CDR1 is MNHNS and CDR2 is SASEGT in the germline V gene. J lost 0 bases, V lost 4 bases, and 4 bases had no gene match. In DNA, the CDR3 is TGTGCCAGCAGTGGAGGACTAGCGGGGGGGAGCTCCTACAATGAGCAGTTCTTC. It yields the protein CASSGGLAGGSSYNEQFF.

The V call is TRBV29-1, the J call TRBJ1-1; D is perhaps TRBD1 (6 bases). There are 13 residues in the CDR3. Trimming stripped 4 bases from V and 1 base from J, with 10 bases between. Germline lookup yields CDR1 SQVTM and CDR2 ANQGSEA. CDR3 nucleotides: TGCAGCGTTGGACAGGAGTGGAACACTGAAGCTTTCTTT. This codes for CSVGQEWNTEAFF.

The rearrangement joins TRBV5-4 to TRBJ2-1, with 10 nucleotides matching TRBD2. The CDR3 loop spans 15 amino acids. With 2 bases clipped from V and 3 bases from J, the junction kept 2 bases outside the gene matches. Germline V gene data show CDR1 as SGHNT and CDR2 as YYREEE (reference sequence). For the CDR3, the DNA is TGTGCCAGCAGCTTCCGGACTAGCGGCTACAATGAGCAGTTCTTC. It codes for CASSFRTSGYNEQFF.

The CDR3 DNA reads TGTGCCAGCAGGACACTTCTTACAGATACGCAGTATTTT. It encodes CASRTLLTDTQYF. The chain employs TRBV27 and TRBJ2-3; D remains ambiguous. This CDR3 comprises 13 residues. In germline, CDR1 is MNHEY, CDR2 SMNVEV (reference sequence). Deletions cut 6 bases from V and 3 bases from J, with 10 bases between.

The V gene is TRBV5-1, the J gene TRBJ1-5; D ambiguous. V lost 4 bases and J 6 bases, leaving 17 bases between the germline ends. The length of the CDR3 is 15 residues. Germline CDR1 and CDR2: SGHRS and YFSETQ. This CDR3 reads CASSISAGGGQPQHF. The CDR3, as DNA: TGCGCCAGCAGCATCAGTGCAGGTGGAGGTCAGCCCCAGCATTTT.

The CDR3 region has the DNA TGTGCCAGCAGCTTACGGGGGGATAACACTGAAGCTTTCTTT. Protein product: CASSLRGDNTEAFF. This rearrangement joins TRBV7-9 to TRBJ1-1; tentative D call: TRBD1 (5 bases). The CDR3 is 14 residues long. Germline V gives CDR1 SEHNR, CDR2 FQNEAQ (reference sequence). The V gene lost 2 bases and the J gene lost 2 bases, with 9 bases spanning the gap.

The chain is built from TRBV10-3 and TRBJ1-3; D unclear. V was shortened by 5 bases and J by 4 bases, with 9 bases between the two germline ends. Per germline, CDR1 ENHRY and CDR2 SYGVKD. The CDR3 spans 13 residues. The CDR3 coding sequence is TGTGCCATCAGTCCAGATTACGGAAACACCATATATTTT. Translation: CAISPDYGNTIYF.

This chain uses TRBV6-9 with TRBJ1-5, with 8 bases fitting TRBD1. Germline CDR1 MNHGY, CDR2 SVAAGI. The V segment lost 10 bases and the J segment 6 bases; nucleotides outside the gene matches: 17. CDR3 length equals 16 residues. The CDR3 DNA reads as TGTGCCATCCTATCCTGGGACCAGGGGGCTTGTCAGCCCCAGCATTTT. Translation gives CAILSWDQGACQPQHF.

V gene TRBV28 combines with J gene TRBJ1-3; no clear D. Trimming took off 6 bases at V and 0 bases at J, with 15 bases between the two ends. Germline V gene data show CDR1 as MDHEN and CDR2 as SYDVKM. CDR3 size: 16 residues. CDR3 sequence reads: CASSPSGSSSGNTIYF. The CDR3 DNA reads as TGTGCCAGCAGCCCGTCCGGGTCGAGCTCTGGAAACACCATATATTTT.

V usage is TRBV19 and J usage is TRBJ1-5; no reliable D call. The CDR3 loop spans 14 amino acids. Trimming removed 7 bases at V and 5 bases at J, with 15 bases between. The germline CDR1 and CDR2 sequences are LNHDA and SQIVND (reference sequence). The CDR3 loop reads CASIESSPDQPQHF. The CDR3 DNA reads TGTGCCAGTATAGAATCCTCGCCTGATCAGCCCCAGCATTTT.

The V and J genes are TRBV3-1 (or the pseudogene TRBV3-2) and TRBJ2-5; possible D gene TRBD1, 6 bases. The CDR3 has 17 residues. V was pared by 0 bases and J by 5 bases, with 19 bases between. Germline CDR1 and CDR2: LGHDT and YNNKEL (reference sequence). The CDR3, as DNA: TGTGCCAGCAGCCAAGATGACGGAACAGGGTGGAGGGAGACCCAGTACTTC. Translating it yields CASSQDDGTGWRETQYF.

The genes are TRBV12-3 or TRBV12-4 and TRBJ1-3; no definite D call. The CDR3 has 13 amino acids. V shed 8 bases and J shed 0 bases, with 8 bases lying between them. The CDR3 sequence is CASGLSSGNTIYF. The CDR3 DNA reads TGTGCCAGCGGACTCAGCTCTGGAAACACCATATATTTT.

V gene TRBV3-1 (or the pseudogene TRBV3-2) combines with J gene TRBJ1-3; no clear D. Germline V gene lookup returns CDR1 LGHDT and CDR2 YNNKEL (reference sequence). This CDR3 has 16 amino acids. V lost 2 bases and J 1 base, leaving 12 bases between the germline ends. The CDR3 bases are TGTGCCAGCAGCCAAAATTTCGGTAGTTCTGGAAACACCATATATTTT. Translated, it gives CASSQNFGSSGNTIYF.

The chain combines TRBV6-1 with TRBJ1-5; no clear D. The CDR3 consists of 13 residues. Germline V gene sequence: CDR1 MNHNS, CDR2 SASEGT. Trimming shortened V by 1 base and J by 7 bases, and 8 bases separated the two germline ends. This chain's CDR3 is CASSEGSGQPQHF. CDR3 DNA sequence: TGTGCCAGCAGTGAAGGGTCGGGGCAGCCCCAGCATTTT.

The rearrangement joins TRBV27 to TRBJ2-2, with 11 bases that match TRBD2. The CDR3 has 16 amino acids. Looked up from germline, CDR1 is MNHEY and CDR2 is SMNVEV (reference sequence). V shed 7 bases and J 5 bases; nucleotides not matched to a gene: 9. The CDR3 DNA reads as TGTGCCAGCAACATACTAGCGGGAGTGTTAACCGGGGAGCTGTTTTTT. Protein sequence: CASNILAGVLTGELFF.

This clone was observed at least ten times. V and J are TRBV6-5 and TRBJ1-2, with 10 bases aligning to TRBD1. Germline trimming cut 6 bases from V and 8 bases from J; bases unmatched to any gene: 3. The CDR3 has 12 residues. CDR1 and CDR2 (germline): MNHEY, SVGAGI. The CDR3 region is CASRRTGGGYTF. Written as DNA, the CDR3 is TGTGCCAGCAGAAGGACAGGGGGAGGCTACACCTTC.